These T cell receptor beta chains were read from a single sample in a study of tumor-infiltrating lymphocytes in oesophageal squamous cell carcinoma. TCRdb redid the calling of the PCR reads with MiXCR, one entry per CDR3 protein. Among under 15,000 distinct CDR3 sequences listed, 50% to 65% were seen once. The material sequenced was esophageal tumor tissue. The receptors stem from a female donor with esophageal squamous cell carcinoma. Each CDR3 is given with its conserved first and last residue. D genes are given only for firm matches. Clone sizes are given selectively: once, few, many, or a class where the clone is expanded.

CDR3 protein,CDR3 DNA,V gene,D gene,clone size,J gene
CASRLRHIPIETQYF,TGTGCCAGCAGACTCCGACACATACCTATAGAGACCCAGTACTTC,TRBV7-6,NA,NA,TRBJ2-5
CASSEALQGQPTQYF,TGTGCCAGCAGTGAAGCGCTTCAGGGACAGCCGACCCAGTACTTC,TRBV6-1,TRBD1,NA,TRBJ2-5
CASSRARDTQYF,TGTGCCAGCAGCCGCGCTCGTGATACGCAGTATTTT,TRBV7-8,NA,NA,TRBJ2-3
CASSSHEQFF,TGTGCCAGCAGCTCCCATGAGCAGTTCTTC,TRBV7-6,NA,NA,TRBJ2-1
CASSQALAADTQYF,TGTGCCAGCAGCCAAGCTCTAGCTGCAGATACGCAGTATTTT,TRBV14,NA,NA,TRBJ2-3
CASSLSAQGNTGELFF,TGTGCCAGCAGCTTAAGTGCACAGGGGAACACCGGGGAGCTGTTTTTT,TRBV7-3,NA,NA,TRBJ2-2
CASWGFYSNQPQHF,TGTGCCAGTTGGGGGTTTTATAGCAATCAGCCCCAGCATTTT,TRBV19,NA,few,TRBJ1-5
CASSFDRLRSYEQYF,TGTGCCAGCAGCTTTGACAGGCTACGATCCTACGAGCAGTACTTC,TRBV5-6,NA,many,TRBJ2-7
CASSYDRGPYNEQFF,TGTGCCAGCAGCTACGACAGGGGGCCCTACAATGAGCAGTTCTTC,TRBV11-1,TRBD1,NA,TRBJ2-1
CASSPGTTQYF,TGTGCCAGCAGCCCGGGGACTACCCAGTACTTC,TRBV7-2,NA,many,TRBJ2-5
CASSLGPQETQYF,TGTGCCAGCAGCTTAGGACCGCAAGAGACCCAGTACTTC,TRBV7-2,NA,few,TRBJ2-5
CASSLLAGGRQPQHF,TGTGCCAGCAGCCTCCTGGCAGGGGGTAGACAGCCCCAGCATTTT,TRBV7-6,TRBD1,NA,TRBJ1-5
CASSLFVGRTEAFF,TGTGCCAGCAGTTTATTCGTGGGGCGGACTGAAGCTTTCTTT,TRBV28,NA,few,TRBJ1-1
CASSLLNSPLHF,TGTGCCAGCAGCTTGCTGAATTCACCCCTCCACTTC,TRBV7-6,NA,NA,TRBJ2-1
CASSLYRDRDNEQFF,TGTGCCAGCAGCTTATACCGGGACAGGGACAATGAGCAGTTCTTC,TRBV7-2,TRBD1,few,TRBJ2-1
CASSLPGTGHNEQFF,TGTGCCAGCAGCTTACCCGGGACAGGTCACAATGAGCAGTTCTTC,TRBV7-3,TRBD1,NA,TRBJ2-1
CASSSETQYF,TGTGCCAGCAGTTCAGAGACCCAGTACTTC,TRBV6-1,NA,NA,TRBJ2-5
CASSRLAFGNEQFF,TGTGCCAGCAGTAGGCTAGCCTTCGGTAATGAGCAGTTCTTC,TRBV6-2/TRBV6-3,NA,NA,TRBJ2-1
CASRVRDRGDQPQHF,TGTGCCAGCAGAGTCCGGGACAGGGGTGATCAGCCCCAGCATTTT,TRBV6-1,TRBD1,NA,TRBJ1-5
CASSLGPVIDTQYF,TGTGCCAGCAGTTTAGGACCCGTCATCGATACGCAGTATTTT,TRBV28,NA,few,TRBJ2-3
CASSLAFGQDYEQYF,TGCGCCAGCAGCTTGGCGTTTGGACAGGATTACGAGCAGTACTTC,TRBV5-1,TRBD1,NA,TRBJ2-7
CASSPKGTATLPYEQYF,TGTGCCAGTAGTCCCAAGGGGACAGCCACCCTCCCCTACGAGCAGTACTTC,TRBV19,TRBD1,NA,TRBJ2-7
CASSPGQDYNEQFF,TGTGCCAGCAGTCCGGGACAGGACTACAATGAGCAGTTCTTC,TRBV12-3/TRBV12-4,TRBD1,few,TRBJ2-1
CASSEMTMGNSPLHF,TGTGCCAGCAGTGAAATGACCATGGGTAATTCACCCCTCCACTTC,TRBV6-1,NA,once,TRBJ2-1
CASSLVRGTDTQYF,TGTGCCAGCAGCTTAGTGCGTGGCACAGATACGCAGTATTTT,TRBV7-2,NA,NA,TRBJ2-3
CASSFILTSGRANEQFF,TGTGCCAGCAGCTTCATTCTGACTAGCGGGAGGGCCAACGAGCAGTTCTTC,TRBV7-8,TRBD2,NA,TRBJ2-1
CASSLEAGFPLEQYF,TGTGCCAGCAGCTTAGAGGCAGGGTTCCCCCTCGAGCAGTACTTC,TRBV11-3,NA,NA,TRBJ2-7
CASSLGQGAPPLHF,TGTGCCAGCAGTTTGGGACAGGGGGCTCCACCCCTCCACTTT,TRBV28,TRBD1,few,TRBJ1-6
CASSYSAASTDTQYF,TGTGCCAGCAGTTACTCAGCCGCTTCCACAGATACGCAGTATTTT,TRBV6-6,NA,NA,TRBJ2-3
CASSSPSTGGTRGTQYF,TGTGCCAGCAGCTCCCCCTCGACAGGGGGCACTCGAGGGACCCAGTACTTC,TRBV7-8,TRBD1,NA,TRBJ2-5
CASSGSSQYF,TGTGCCAGTAGCGGGAGTTCCCAGTACTTC,TRBV28,TRBD2,few,TRBJ2-5
CASQGGWGLRAVLRF,NA,TRBV10-3,NA,NA,TRBJ2-6
CVSSQTGASYEQFF,TGTGTCAGCTCACAGACAGGGGCCTCCTACGAGCAGTTCTTC,TRBV18,TRBD1,NA,TRBJ2-1
CASSSSGRAYNEQFF,TGTGCCAGCAGTTCAAGCGGGAGGGCCTACAATGAGCAGTTCTTC,TRBV6-1,TRBD2,NA,TRBJ2-1
CASSRDSFTDTQYF,TGTGCCAGCAGCCGTGACAGCTTCACAGATACGCAGTATTTT,TRBV7-2,NA,NA,TRBJ2-3
CASSFGTGSYGYTF,TGTGCCAGCAGCTTTGGGACAGGTTCCTATGGCTACACCTTC,TRBV7-8,TRBD1,NA,TRBJ1-2
CASSSHALNTEAFF,TGTGCCAGCAGCTCTCATGCCCTGAACACTGAAGCTTTCTTT,TRBV7-4,NA,NA,TRBJ1-1
CATSERRDHYNEQFF,TGTGCCACCAGTGAAAGGCGGGATCACTACAATGAGCAGTTCTTC,TRBV24-1,NA,NA,TRBJ2-1
CASAGGGEMDEQYF,TGCGCCAGCGCCGGGGGGGGAGAGATGGACGAGCAGTACTTC,TRBV5-1,TRBD2,few,TRBJ2-7
CASSLDRDRGEFF,TGTGCCAGCAGCTTAGACCGGGACAGGGGTGAGTTCTTC,TRBV7-2,TRBD1,NA,TRBJ2-7
CASSLGQMETQYF,TGTGCCAGCAGCTTAGGACAGATGGAGACCCAGTACTTC,TRBV7-9,NA,few,TRBJ2-5
CASSSGPHREQYF,TGCGCCAGCAGCTCGGGACCCCATAGGGAGCAGTACTTC,TRBV5-1,NA,many,TRBJ2-7
CASSLGGAGETQYF,TGTGCCAGCAGCTTAGGGGGGGCTGGGGAGACCCAGTACTTC,TRBV11-1,NA,many,TRBJ2-5
CASSLVSGSGNEQFF,TGTGCCAGCAGCTTAGTAAGCGGGAGTGGGAATGAGCAGTTCTTC,TRBV7-2,TRBD2,NA,TRBJ2-1
CASSVTGAPYEQYF,TGTGCCAGCAGTGTGACAGGGGCCCCCTACGAGCAGTACTTC,TRBV28,TRBD1,NA,TRBJ2-7
CASSFSGGETQYF,TGTGCCAGCAGCTTTTCGGGCGGAGAGACCCAGTACTTC,TRBV7-8,NA,few,TRBJ2-5